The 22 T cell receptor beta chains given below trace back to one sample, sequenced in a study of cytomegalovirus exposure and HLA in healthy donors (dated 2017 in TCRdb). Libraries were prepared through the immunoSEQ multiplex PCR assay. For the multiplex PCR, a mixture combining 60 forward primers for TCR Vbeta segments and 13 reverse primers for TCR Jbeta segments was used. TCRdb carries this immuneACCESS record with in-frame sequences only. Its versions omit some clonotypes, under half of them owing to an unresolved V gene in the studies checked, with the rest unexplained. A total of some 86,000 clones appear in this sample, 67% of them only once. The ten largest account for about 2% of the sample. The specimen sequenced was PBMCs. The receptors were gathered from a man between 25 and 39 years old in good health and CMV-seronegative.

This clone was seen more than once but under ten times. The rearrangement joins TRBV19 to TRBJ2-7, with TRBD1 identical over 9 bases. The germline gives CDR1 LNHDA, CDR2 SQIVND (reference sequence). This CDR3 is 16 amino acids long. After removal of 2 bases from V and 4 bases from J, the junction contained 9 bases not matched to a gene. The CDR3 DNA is TGTGCCAGTAGTATACCTGCCGGGACAGGGCTATACGAGCAGTACTTC. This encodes CASSIPAGTGLYEQYF.

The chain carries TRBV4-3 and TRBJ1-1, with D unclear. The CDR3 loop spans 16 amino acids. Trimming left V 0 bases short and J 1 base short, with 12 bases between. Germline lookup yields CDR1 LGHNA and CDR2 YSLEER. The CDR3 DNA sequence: TGCGCCAGCAGCCAAGATTCTGGGCAGACGAACACTGAAGCTTTCTTT. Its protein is CASSQDSGQTNTEAFF.

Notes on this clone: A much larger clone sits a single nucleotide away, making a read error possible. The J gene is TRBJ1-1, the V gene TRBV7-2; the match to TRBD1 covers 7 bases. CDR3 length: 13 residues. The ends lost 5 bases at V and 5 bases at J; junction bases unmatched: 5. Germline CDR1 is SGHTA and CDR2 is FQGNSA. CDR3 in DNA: TGTGCCAGCAGCCCACAGGGGAGGACTGAAGCTTTCTTT. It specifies CASSPQGRTEAFF. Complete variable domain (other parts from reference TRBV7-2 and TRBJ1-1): GAGVSQSPSNKVTEKGKDVELRCDPISGHTALYWYRQSLGQGLEFLIYFQGNSAPDKSGLPSDRFSAERTGGSVSTLTIQRTQQEDSAVYLCASSPQGRTEAFFGQGTRLTVV.

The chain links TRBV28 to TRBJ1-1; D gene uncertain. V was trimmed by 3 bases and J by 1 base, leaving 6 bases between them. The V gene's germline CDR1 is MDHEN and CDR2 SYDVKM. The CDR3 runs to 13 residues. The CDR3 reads CASSFEENTEAFF. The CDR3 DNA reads TGTGCCAGCAGTTTCGAGGAGAACACTGAAGCTTTCTTT.

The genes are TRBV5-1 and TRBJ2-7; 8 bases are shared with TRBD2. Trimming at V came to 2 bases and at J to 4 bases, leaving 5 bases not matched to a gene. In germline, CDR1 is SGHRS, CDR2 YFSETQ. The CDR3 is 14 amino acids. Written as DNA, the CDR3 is TGCGCCAGCAGCTTAGGTAGCGGGAATTACGAGCAGTACTTC. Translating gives CASSLGSGNYEQYF.

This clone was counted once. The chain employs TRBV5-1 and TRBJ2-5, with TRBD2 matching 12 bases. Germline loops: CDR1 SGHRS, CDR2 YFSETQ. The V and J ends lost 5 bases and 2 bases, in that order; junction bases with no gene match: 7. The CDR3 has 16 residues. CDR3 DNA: TGCGCCAGCAGGACTAGCGGGAGTATTGGACAAGAGACCCAGTACTTC. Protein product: CASRTSGSIGQETQYF.

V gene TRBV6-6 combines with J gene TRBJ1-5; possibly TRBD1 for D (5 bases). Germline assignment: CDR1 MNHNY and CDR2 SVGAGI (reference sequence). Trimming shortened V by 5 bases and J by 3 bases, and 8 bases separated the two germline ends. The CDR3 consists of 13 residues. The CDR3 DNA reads TGTGCCAGCAGTCAGGGAAACAATCAGCCCCAGCATTTT. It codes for CASSQGNNQPQHF.

The CDR3 protein is CSAPDRNKNTEAFF. The DNA for the CDR3 is TGCAGCGCTCCGGACAGGAATAAGAACACTGAAGCTTTCTTT. This chain connects TRBV29-1 to TRBJ1-1; 7 bases match TRBD1. V lost 7 bases to trimming and J lost 1 base; unmatched junction nucleotides: 9. This CDR3 has 14 residues. CDR1 is SQVTM, CDR2 ANQGSEA, per germline.

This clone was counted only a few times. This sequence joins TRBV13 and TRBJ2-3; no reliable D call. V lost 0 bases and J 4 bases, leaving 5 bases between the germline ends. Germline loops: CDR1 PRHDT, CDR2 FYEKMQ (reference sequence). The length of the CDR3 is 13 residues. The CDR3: CASSLGSADTQYF. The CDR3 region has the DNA TGTGCCAGCAGCTTAGGGTCGGCAGATACGCAGTATTTT.

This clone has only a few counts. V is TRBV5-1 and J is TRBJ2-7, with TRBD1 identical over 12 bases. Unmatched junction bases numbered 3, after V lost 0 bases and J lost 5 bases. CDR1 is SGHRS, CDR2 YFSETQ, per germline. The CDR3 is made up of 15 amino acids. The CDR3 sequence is CASSLAGTGGDEQYF. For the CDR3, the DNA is TGCGCCAGCAGCTTGGCCGGGACAGGGGGCGACGAGCAGTACTTC.

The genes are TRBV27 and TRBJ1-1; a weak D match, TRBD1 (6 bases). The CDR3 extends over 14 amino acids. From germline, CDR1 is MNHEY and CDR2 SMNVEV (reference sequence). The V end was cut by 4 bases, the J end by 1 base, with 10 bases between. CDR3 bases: TGTGCCAGCAGTTGGGGGGGCCGGAACACTGAAGCTTTCTTT. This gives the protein CASSWGGRNTEAFF.

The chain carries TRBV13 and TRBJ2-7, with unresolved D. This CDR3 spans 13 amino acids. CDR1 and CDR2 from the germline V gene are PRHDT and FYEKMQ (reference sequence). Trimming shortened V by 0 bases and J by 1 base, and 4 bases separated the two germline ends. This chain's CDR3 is CASSLGRSYEQYF. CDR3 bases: TGTGCCAGCAGCTTAGGCAGGTCCTACGAGCAGTACTTC.

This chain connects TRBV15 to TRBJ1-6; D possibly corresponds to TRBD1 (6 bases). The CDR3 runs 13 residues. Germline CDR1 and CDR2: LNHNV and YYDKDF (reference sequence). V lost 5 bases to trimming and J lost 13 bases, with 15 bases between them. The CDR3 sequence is CATSPQNRDPLHF. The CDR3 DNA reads TGTGCCACCAGCCCACAGAACAGGGACCCCCTCCACTTT.

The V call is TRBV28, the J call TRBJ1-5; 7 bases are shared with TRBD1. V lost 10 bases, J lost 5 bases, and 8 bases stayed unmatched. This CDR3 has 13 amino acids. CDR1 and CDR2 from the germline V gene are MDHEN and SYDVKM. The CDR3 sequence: CAIKGQPYQPQHF. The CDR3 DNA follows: TGTGCCATCAAGGGACAGCCCTATCAGCCCCAGCATTTT.

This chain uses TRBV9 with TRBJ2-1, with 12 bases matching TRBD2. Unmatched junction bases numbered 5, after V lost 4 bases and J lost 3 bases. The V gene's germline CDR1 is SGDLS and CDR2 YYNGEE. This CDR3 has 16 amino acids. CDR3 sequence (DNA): TGTGCCAGCAGCCGACTAGCGGGGGACAACTACAATGAGCAGTTCTTC. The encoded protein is CASSRLAGDNYNEQFF.

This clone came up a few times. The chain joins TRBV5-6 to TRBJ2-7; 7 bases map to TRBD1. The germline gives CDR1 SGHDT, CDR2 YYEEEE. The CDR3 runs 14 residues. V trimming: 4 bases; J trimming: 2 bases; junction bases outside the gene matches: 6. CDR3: CASSGWQGAYEQYF. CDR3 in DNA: TGTGCCAGCAGCGGCTGGCAGGGGGCCTACGAGCAGTACTTC.

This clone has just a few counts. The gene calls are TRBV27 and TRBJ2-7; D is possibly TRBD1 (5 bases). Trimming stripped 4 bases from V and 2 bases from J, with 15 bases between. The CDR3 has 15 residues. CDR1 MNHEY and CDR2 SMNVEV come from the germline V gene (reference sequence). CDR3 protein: CASSSTSTAPYEQYF. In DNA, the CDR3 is TGTGCCAGCAGTTCCACATCGACAGCGCCCTACGAGCAGTACTTC.

The CDR3 DNA reads as TGCAGCGTTGAGCTAGCGGGAGAGGTACTAGAGACCCAGTACTTC. Its translation is CSVELAGEVLETQYF. The chain combines TRBV29-1 with TRBJ2-5, with TRBD2 identical over 10 bases. CDR1 and CDR2 from the germline V gene are SQVTM and ANQGSEA. The CDR3 length is 15 residues. Trimming removed 3 bases from V and 4 bases from J; junction bases left unmatched: 8.

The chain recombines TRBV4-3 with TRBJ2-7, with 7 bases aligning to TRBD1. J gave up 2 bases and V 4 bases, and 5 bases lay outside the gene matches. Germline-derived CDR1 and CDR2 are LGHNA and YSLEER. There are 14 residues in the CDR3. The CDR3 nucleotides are TGCGCCAGCAGCCCGGGACAGCCTCCCTACGAGCAGTACTTC. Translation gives CASSPGQPPYEQYF.

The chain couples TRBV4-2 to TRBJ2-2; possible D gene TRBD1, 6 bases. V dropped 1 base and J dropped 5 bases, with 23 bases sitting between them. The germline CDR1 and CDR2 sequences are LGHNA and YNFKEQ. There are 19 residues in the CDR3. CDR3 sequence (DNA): TGTGCCAGCAGCCAAGTTAATCCGTTTACAGGGTGGAGGACCGGGGAGCTGTTTTTT. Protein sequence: CASSQVNPFTGWRTGELFF.

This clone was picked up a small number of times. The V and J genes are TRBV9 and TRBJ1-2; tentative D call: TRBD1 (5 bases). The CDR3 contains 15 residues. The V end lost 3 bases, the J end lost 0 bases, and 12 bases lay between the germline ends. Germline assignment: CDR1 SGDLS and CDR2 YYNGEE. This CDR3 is CASSAQGLSNYGYTF. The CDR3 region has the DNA TGTGCCAGCAGCGCGCAGGGCCTATCTAACTATGGCTACACCTTC. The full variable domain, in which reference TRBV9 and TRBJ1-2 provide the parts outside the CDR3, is DSGVTQTPKHLITATGQRVTLRCSPRSGDLSVYWYQQSLDQGLQFLIQYYNGEERAKGNILERFSAQQFPDLHSELNLSSLELGDSALYFCASSAQGLSNYGYTFGSGTRLTVV.

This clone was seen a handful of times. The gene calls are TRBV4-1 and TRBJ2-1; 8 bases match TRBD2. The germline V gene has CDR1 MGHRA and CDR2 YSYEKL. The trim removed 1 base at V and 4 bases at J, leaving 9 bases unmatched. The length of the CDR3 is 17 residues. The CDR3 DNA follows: TGCGCCAGCAGCCAAGGCCTCTCGCGGGGGGTATACAATGAGCAGTTCTTC. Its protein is CASSQGLSRGVYNEQFF.